The present TCR beta chain was sequenced within a study of post-analysis software for immune sequencing data. Study background: Secondary progressive, relapsing-remitting and progressive-relapsing multiple sclerosis were among the included disease courses. Study-level points and caveats: Patients showed TRBV5-6, TRBV5-1 and TRBV20-1 among about five TRBV segments more frequent than in controls. Multiple sclerosis patients showed significantly lower normalized Chao1 diversity than controls did.

This clonotype was detected ten times or more. Antigen: not known. Every TCR beta cDNA library bore unique molecular identifiers. MiXCR, applied by TCRdb to the PCR reads, yields one record per CDR3 protein. Of around 400,000 distinct CDR3 sequences in the sample, less than 35% are singletons; the top ten hold 13%. V lost 6 bases and J lost 5; bases outside the gene matches: 5. Germline V CDR1 and CDR2: LGHNT, FRNRAP. The CDR3 contains 13 residues. The clonotype comes from a girl aged 10 to 17 with multiple sclerosis. The V gene is TRBV12-5, the J gene TRBJ2-7, with 9 bases matching TRBD1. The specimen was blood. The CDR3 spells CASGYTGGHEQYF. The CDR3 nucleotides are TGTGCTAGTGGCTATACAGGGGGCCACGAGCAGTACTTC.